This entry describes one T cell receptor beta chain. The data stem from a study of blood T cell repertoires in COVID-19. For the study at large: T cells, B-cell-depleted T cells, or PBMCs provided the cDNA or gDNA that served as material.

The data were produced by immunoSEQ multiplex PCR, yet TCRdb's version contains in-frame clones alone and is incomplete. The sample has more than 150,000 clones, 85% to 90% seen once. Seattle researchers signed up patients amid active infection and tracked them longitudinally. With V trimmed by 1 base and J by 4 bases, 6 bases remained unmatched. The CDR3 consists of 16 residues. Germline assignment: CDR1 LNHNV and CDR2 YYDKDF (reference sequence). This rearrangement joins TRBV15 to TRBJ2-1, with 8 bases that match TRBD2. The sequenced sample was peripheral blood. The receptor's source is an older woman with COVID-19, enrolled during active disease. The CDR3 region has the DNA TGTGCCACCAGCAGAGGACTAGCGAGAAATTACAATGAGCAGTTCTTC. Residues: CATSRGLARNYNEQFF.